The rows below give T cell receptor beta chains drawn from one sample of a study of T cell changes during pregnancy in multiple sclerosis. TCRdb's table, derived via immunoSEQ multiplex PCR, lists solely in-frame clones and lacks some. The sample yields more than 70,000 clones, 75% to 95% seen once. Material: peripheral blood, obtained before pregnancy. Receptors were obtained from a female donor with multiple sclerosis, enrolled in a pregnancy study. Each CDR3 is given with its conserved first and last residue. A D gene is named only where the DNA matches it firmly. Size is omitted from some rows. Given values are once, few, many or a class for expanded clones.

D: .; J: TRBJ2-7; size: .; V: TRBV29-1; DNA: TGCAGCGTTGAGAACCGCCCGGGGTCCCACGAGCAGTACTTC; CDR3: CSVENRPGSHEQYF
D: .; J: TRBJ1-5; size: .; V: TRBV18; DNA: TGTGCCAGCTCGCTTGACTCCCTCTCCAATCAGCCCCAGCATTTT; CDR3: CASSLDSLSNQPQHF
D: .; J: TRBJ1-5; size: once; V: TRBV7-2; DNA: TGTGCCAGCAGCTTAAGCCGTAATAGCAATCAGCCCCAGCATTTT; CDR3: CASSLSRNSNQPQHF
D: TRBD2; J: TRBJ2-5; size: .; V: TRBV19; DNA: TGTGCCAGTAGTATCTACGGGGGGACTACCAGGGAGACCCAGTACTTC; CDR3: CASSIYGGTTRETQYF
D: TRBD1; J: TRBJ1-1; size: .; V: TRBV5-1; DNA: TGCGCCAGCAGCACTGGACAGGTGAAGTCGAACACTGAAGCTTTCTTT; CDR3: CASSTGQVKSNTEAFF
D: .; J: TRBJ1-1; size: .; V: TRBV6-1; DNA: TGTGCCAGCACCATTGAGACTGGGGGGAGCACTGAAGCTTTCTTT; CDR3: CASTIETGGSTEAFF
D: TRBD1; J: TRBJ2-5; size: .; V: TRBV5-4; DNA: TGTGCCAGCAGCTTGGTGACAGGGGGTTCGGAGACCCAGTACTTC; CDR3: CASSLVTGGSETQYF
D: .; J: TRBJ1-2; size: once; V: TRBV9; DNA: TGTGCCAGCACATTCGGACAGCCCCCTAACTATGGCTACACCTTC; CDR3: CASTFGQPPNYGYTF
D: TRBD1; J: TRBJ1-1; size: .; V: TRBV18; DNA: TGTGCCAGCTCACCACCCGGGGCTAGCGCAGGGGGGAACACTGAAGCTTTCTTT; CDR3: CASSPPGASAGGNTEAFF
D: .; J: TRBJ2-7; size: .; V: TRBV19; DNA: TGTGCCAGTAGCCCACGGCAGGGCATCTACGAGCAGTACTTC; CDR3: CASSPRQGIYEQYF
D: TRBD2; J: TRBJ2-1; size: .; V: TRBV19; DNA: TGTGCCAGTAGTATGCCCTGGGGAGCGGGGGGATACAATGAGCAGTTCTTC; CDR3: CASSMPWGAGGYNEQFF
D: .; J: TRBJ2-3; size: .; V: TRBV29-1; DNA: TGCAGCGCCTCAGACAGGTACACAGATACGCAGTATTTT; CDR3: CSASDRYTDTQYF
D: .; J: TRBJ1-1; size: .; V: TRBV6-4; DNA: TGTGCCAGCAGTGAGAGTTTTGGTATGAACACTGAAGCTTTCTTT; CDR3: CASSESFGMNTEAFF
D: TRBD1; J: TRBJ2-4; size: .; V: TRBV2; DNA: TGTGCCAGCAGAGCAGGGGGCGCGACCAAAAACATTCAGTACTTC; CDR3: CASRAGGATKNIQYF
D: .; J: TRBJ1-6; size: .; V: TRBV2; DNA: TGTGCCAGCACCCCCACGACGGGGAACAATTCACCCCTCCACTTT; CDR3: CASTPTTGNNSPLHF
D: .; J: TRBJ2-3; size: .; V: TRBV2; DNA: TGTGCCAGCGGGGCCAGCGTTTGGCAGTATTTT; CDR3: CASGASVWQYF
D: .; J: TRBJ2-7; size: .; V: TRBV27; DNA: TGTGCCAGCAGTTTTTACGGGGGGCCCTACGAGCAGTACTTC; CDR3: CASSFYGGPYEQYF
D: .; J: TRBJ1-2; size: .; V: TRBV4-3; DNA: TGCGCCAGCAGCCAAGATTATTGGCAGGGCAACGGCTACACCTTC; CDR3: CASSQDYWQGNGYTF
D: .; J: TRBJ2-7; size: .; V: TRBV15; DNA: TGTGCCACCAGCAGAGGGGCAGGGGCCTACGAGCAGTACTTC; CDR3: CATSRGAGAYEQYF
D: .; J: TRBJ1-1; size: .; V: TRBV2; DNA: TGTGCCAGCAGTGAAGCGGGGAGGAACACTGAAGCTTTCTTT; CDR3: CASSEAGRNTEAFF
D: TRBD1; J: TRBJ1-5; size: .; V: TRBV4-2; DNA: TGTGCCAGCAGCTTCCAAGCACAGGGGGCGGGTTTGCAGCCCCAGCATTTT; CDR3: CASSFQAQGAGLQPQHF
D: .; J: TRBJ1-2; size: .; V: TRBV6-1; DNA: TGTGCCAGCGGCTACAGGGAGGGTGGGGGCTACACCTTC; CDR3: CASGYREGGGYTF
D: .; J: TRBJ2-5; size: once; V: TRBV7-2; DNA: TGTGCCAGCAGCTTAAGTAGCATCCTGGAGACCCAGTACTTC; CDR3: CASSLSSILETQYF
D: TRBD1; J: TRBJ1-2; size: few; V: TRBV2; DNA: TGTGCCAGCAGTTTTGACAGGGGACACTATGGCTACACCTTC; CDR3: CASSFDRGHYGYTF
D: TRBD1; J: TRBJ1-5; size: .; V: TRBV28; DNA: TGTGCCAGCAGTTTACTCTTACCGGGACAGGGAGATCAGCCCCAGCATTTT; CDR3: CASSLLLPGQGDQPQHF
D: TRBD2; J: TRBJ2-2; size: .; V: TRBV5-1; DNA: TGCGCCAGCAGCTTGGCACTAGCGGCGAACACCGGGGAGCTGTTTTTT; CDR3: CASSLALAANTGELFF
D: .; J: TRBJ2-7; size: .; V: TRBV7-8; DNA: TGTGCCAGCAGCTTAGCTGAGACTGTGAGCGAGCAGTACTTC; CDR3: CASSLAETVSEQYF
D: .; J: TRBJ1-1; size: .; V: TRBV2; DNA: TGTGCCAGCGTCGACAGGCGGACTGAAGCTTTCTTT; CDR3: CASVDRRTEAFF
D: TRBD1; J: TRBJ1-2; size: .; V: TRBV7-9; DNA: TGTGCCAGCACCGGGACAGCCTATGGCTACACCTTC; CDR3: CASTGTAYGYTF
D: .; J: TRBJ1-2; size: .; V: TRBV9; DNA: TGTGCCAGCACCCTAGCATTTAACTATGGCTACACCTTC; CDR3: CASTLAFNYGYTF
D: TRBD1; J: TRBJ1-2; size: .; V: TRBV6-4; DNA: TGTGCCAGCAGTGACCTCGGCCAGGGGGCGATCACTAACTATGGCTACACCTTC; CDR3: CASSDLGQGAITNYGYTF
D: .; J: TRBJ1-4; size: .; V: TRBV5-1; DNA: TGCGCCAGCAGCTTGGGACGGCGGAATGAAAAACTGTTTTTT; CDR3: CASSLGRRNEKLFF
D: TRBD1; J: TRBJ2-5; size: .; V: TRBV2; DNA: TGTGCCAGCAGTATGGACAGGGGGAAAGAGACCCAGTACTTC; CDR3: CASSMDRGKETQYF
D: TRBD2; J: TRBJ2-1; size: .; V: TRBV29-1; DNA: TGCAGCGTGACTAGCGGGGTTTACAATGAGCAGTTCTTC; CDR3: CSVTSGVYNEQFF
D: .; J: TRBJ2-3; size: .; V: TRBV18; DNA: TGTGCCAGCTCACTCTACCCGGGATCTCTCACAGATACGCAGTATTTT; CDR3: CASSLYPGSLTDTQYF
D: .; J: TRBJ2-2; size: .; V: TRBV10-3; DNA: TGTGCCGCCAGGGGTATGGGGGATCGCGGGGAGCTGTTTTTT; CDR3: CAARGMGDRGELFF
D: TRBD1; J: TRBJ2-1; size: .; V: TRBV2; DNA: TGTGCCAGCAGCCCGGGACAGGGAGCGAGGAATGAGCAGTTCTTC; CDR3: CASSPGQGARNEQFF
D: .; J: TRBJ2-7; size: .; V: TRBV5-1; DNA: TGCGCCAGCAGCGCGGGACTCTCCAACTACGAGCAGTACTTC; CDR3: CASSAGLSNYEQYF
D: TRBD1; J: TRBJ2-5; size: .; V: TRBV4-2; DNA: TGTGCCAGCAGCCAAGGTGGACAGGGGACGGAGACCCAGTACTTC; CDR3: CASSQGGQGTETQYF
D: .; J: TRBJ1-1; size: .; V: TRBV28; DNA: TGTGCCAGCATGTTGGGTCAGGGAACTGAAGCTTTCTTT; CDR3: CASMLGQGTEAFF
D: .; J: TRBJ2-1; size: .; V: TRBV7-6; DNA: TGTGCCAGCAGCCCCAATGGAGGGACTGAGCAGTTCTTC; CDR3: CASSPNGGTEQFF
D: .; J: TRBJ2-3; size: .; V: TRBV7-9; DNA: TGTGCCAGCAGCTCTGTGGATACGCAGTATTTT; CDR3: CASSSVDTQYF
D: .; J: TRBJ1-1; size: .; V: TRBV10-2; DNA: TGCGCCAGCAGTGATCTAACGAATCAGAGGGCCACCCGCCGGGGGGATTTCTTT; CDR3: CASSDLTNQRATRRGDFF
D: TRBD1; J: TRBJ1-2; size: .; V: TRBV7-2; DNA: TGTGCCAGCAGCTTAAAGATTGGACAGGGAAACTATGGCTACACCTTC; CDR3: CASSLKIGQGNYGYTF
D: .; J: TRBJ2-7; size: .; V: TRBV4-1; DNA: TGCGCCAGCAGCCAAGACAGCGGGTTCTCCTACGAGCAGTACTTC; CDR3: CASSQDSGFSYEQYF
D: TRBD2; J: TRBJ2-3; size: .; V: TRBV4-2; DNA: TGTGCCAGCAGTCGTAGAGCGGGGGGGGGCACAGATACGCAGTATTTT; CDR3: CASSRRAGGGTDTQYF
D: TRBD1; J: TRBJ1-2; size: .; V: TRBV5-1; DNA: TGCGCCAGCAGCTCGTCTTCGGGACAGCAGTATGGCTACACCTTC; CDR3: CASSSSSGQQYGYTF
D: .; J: TRBJ1-2; size: .; V: TRBV14; DNA: TGTGCCAGCAGCCTCATTCGGGGGTCTGGCTACACCTTC; CDR3: CASSLIRGSGYTF
D: .; J: TRBJ1-2; size: .; V: TRBV29-1; DNA: TGCAGCGTTGCCGTCCCCAGGGATGGCTACACCTTC; CDR3: CSVAVPRDGYTF
D: .; J: TRBJ1-2; size: .; V: TRBV9; DNA: TGTGCCAGCAGGTCCAAGGGGCGAAACTATGGCTACACCTTC; CDR3: CASRSKGRNYGYTF
D: .; J: TRBJ2-6; size: .; V: TRBV5-1; DNA: TGCGCCAGCAGAGGGGTTAAACCTGGGGCCAACGTCCTGACTTTC; CDR3: CASRGVKPGANVLTF